One T cell receptor beta chain is described in this entry. The antigen remains undetermined. Samples came from axillary lymph nodes draining the breast cancer. These data come from a study of breast tumors, draining lymph nodes, adjacent tissues. Findings and limits, study-wide: Tumor TCR diversity was below lymph nodes but above nontumor tissue. That most tumor T cells come from lymph nodes remained unproven. Data fit most tumor T cells coming from lymph node, expanding in tumor. Luminal-like breast cancer showed significantly greater tumor-nontumor repertoire similarity than basal-like breast cancer did.

This CDR3 has 15 amino acids. The J segment lost 1 base and the V segment lost 3 bases, leaving 2 bases of the junction unmatched. The germline V gene encodes CDR1 SQVTM and CDR2 ANQGSEA. TCRdb fed the multiplex PCR reads into MiXCR, producing one record per CDR3 protein. Found here are around 290,000 distinct CDR3 sequences, about 30% of them singletons; the top ten hold 0.85% to 1.2%. V is TRBV29-1 and J is TRBJ2-6; TRBD2 agrees at 8 bases. Sequencing was carried out using axillary lymph node tissue. This TCR came from a female donor with breast cancer. Some clones in this sample may be carry-over from other donors' samples. CDR3 coding DNA: TGCAGCGTTGATAGCGGGGCGTCTGGGGCCAACGTCCTGACTTTC. Residues: CSVDSGASGANVLTF. The variable domain in full, with the rest retrieved from reference TRBV29-1 and TRBJ2-6, is SAVISQKPSRDICQRGTSLTIQCQVDSQVTMMFWYRQQPGQSLTLIATANQGSEATYESGFVIDKFPISRPNLTFSTLTVSNMSPEDSSIYLCSVDSGASGANVLTFGAGSRLTVL.